A selection of T cell receptor beta chains follows, all from one sample in a study of tumor-infiltrating lymphocytes in primary liver carcinoma. TCRdb passed the multiplex PCR reads through MiXCR, listing each CDR3 protein once. The table has about 310,000 distinct CDR3 sequences, about 62% seen once. Sequencing was performed on peripheral blood. The receptors originated from a man aged 35 to 55 with primary liver carcinoma and hepatitis B virus infection. Both conserved end residues are part of each CDR3. The order of the fields is CDR3 length, V gene, CDR3 protein.

len: 14
v_gene: TRBV5-6
CDR3aa: CTSIVWGGSYEQYF

len: 19
v_gene: TRBV7-9
CDR3aa: CASSLVAGTRVATNEKLFF

len: 16
v_gene: TRBV6-5
CDR3aa: CASSYQASGTYNEQFF

len: 15
v_gene: TRBV4-2
CDR3aa: CAGSQASGPHNVQFF

len: 15
v_gene: TRBV21-1
CDR3aa: CASSRLAGGQDTQYF

len: 17
v_gene: TRBV28
CDR3aa: CASSQGIGLAGEETQYF

len: 14
v_gene: TRBV6-6
CDR3aa: CASSYEVGDQPQHF

len: 15
v_gene: TRBV4-2
CDR3aa: CASSQPSGKAYEQYF

len: 12
v_gene: TRBV28
CDR3aa: CANSLDTGELFF

len: 13
v_gene: TRBV12-3/TRBV12-4
CDR3aa: CASNIMGANEQFF

len: 18
v_gene: TRBV4-1
CDR3aa: CASSQVDLGLAGYNEQFF

len: 14
v_gene: TRBV2
CDR3aa: CASSSATGGVGYTF

len: 19
v_gene: TRBV6-2/TRBV6-3
CDR3aa: CASSPMGTGTLLEGYEQYF

len: 14
v_gene: TRBV6-1
CDR3aa: CVSSGQKRMHEQFF

len: 17
v_gene: TRBV4-1
CDR3aa: CASSQIRTAGSGNTIYF

len: 15
v_gene: TRBV11-2
CDR3aa: CASSWGSRPQETQYF

len: 15
v_gene: TRBV9
CDR3aa: CASSVGLASYNEQFF

len: 16
v_gene: TRBV6-1
CDR3aa: CASRPHSVGPNTEAFF

len: 12
v_gene: TRBV28
CDR3aa: CASSLRNLGAFF

len: 17
v_gene: TRBV4-3
CDR3aa: CASSQAASGRALETQYF

len: 18
v_gene: TRBV4-1
CDR3aa: CASSLKFVAGRASGEQFF

len: 14
v_gene: TRBV5-1
CDR3aa: CASSSGPGRNEQFF

len: 15
v_gene: TRBV6-2/TRBV6-3
CDR3aa: CASIMDPARDYGYTF

len: 15
v_gene: TRBV12-3/TRBV12-4
CDR3aa: CASRDAGSSYNEQFF

len: 16
v_gene: TRBV7-3
CDR3aa: CASSFRSRANTGELFF

len: 15
v_gene: TRBV7-8
CDR3aa: CASSSGHGEVYEQYF

len: 12
v_gene: TRBV6-2/TRBV6-3
CDR3aa: CASSSAEETQYF

len: 13
v_gene: TRBV11-2
CDR3aa: CASSFRLQETQYF

len: 19
v_gene: TRBV5-6
CDR3aa: CASSFSTSGSFYGTGELFF